The 10 T cell receptor beta chains below all came from one sample that was sequenced in a study of T-cell memory formation after mild COVID-19. Each CDR3 protein gets one entry after TCRdb re-called the 5' RACE reads with MiXCR. The sample lists 350,000 or so distinct CDR3 sequences, less than 25% occurring once. The specimen was PBMCs or a T cell subset sorted from them (not recorded which). These receptors were collected from a man between 18 and 29 years old who had mild COVID-19 (a few samples of this study predate the infection). Cell type and time point are not known.

This clonotype was observed at least ten times. The chain couples TRBV7-6 to TRBJ1-1; D remains ambiguous. V lost 0 bases, J lost 1 base, and 6 bases lay in between. Germline loops: CDR1 SGHVS, CDR2 FNYEAQ. The CDR3 runs 14 residues. The CDR3 loop is CASSLASGNTEAFF. CDR3 nucleotides: TGTGCCAGCAGCTTAGCGTCGGGGAACACTGAAGCTTTCTTT. Full variable domain (missing parts from reference TRBV7-6 and TRBJ1-1): GAGVSQSPRYKVTKRGQDVALRCDPISGHVSLYWYRQALGQGPEFLTYFNYEAQQDKSGLPNDRFSAERPEGSISTLTIQRTEQRDSAMYRCASSLASGNTEAFFGQGTRLTVV.

Points on this clonotype: A much larger clone lies a single base off, so this may be a read error. The chain carries TRBV5-1 and TRBJ2-1; no firm D call. Germline V gene sequence: CDR1 SGHRS, CDR2 YFSETQ. V dropped 0 bases and J dropped 10 bases, with 11 bases sitting between them. This CDR3 has 13 amino acids. The DNA of the CDR3 is TGCGCCAGCAGCTTGGGGATTATCTTCGAGCAGTTCTTC. Translation gives CASSLGIIFEQFF.

V usage is TRBV10-3 and J usage is TRBJ2-1; 8 bases align to TRBD1. V was clipped by 2 bases and J by 7 bases; unmatched bases: 4. Germline CDR1 is ENHRY and CDR2 is SYGVKD. This CDR3 is 14 amino acids long. CDR3 bases: TGTGCCATCAGTGAGGGACAGGGAACGAATGAGCAGTTCTTC. It translates to CAISEGQGTNEQFF.

This clonotype was recorded many times. CDR3 nucleotides: TGTGCCAGCAGCAGCGGGGGAAGGACAGATACGCAGTATTTT. It codes for CASSSGGRTDTQYF. The rearrangement uses TRBV7-2 and TRBJ2-3, with TRBD2 identical over 8 bases. The CDR3 extends over 14 amino acids. V trimming: 5 bases; J trimming: 3 bases; junction bases outside the gene matches: 4. The germline CDR1 and CDR2 sequences are SGHTA and FQGNSA.

Here the CDR3 reads CASSQDRRQGYEQYF. The DNA of the CDR3 is TGCGCCAGCAGCCAAGATAGGCGACAGGGATACGAGCAGTACTTC. The gene calls are TRBV4-1 and TRBJ2-7, with 7 positions matching TRBD1. From germline, CDR1 is MGHRA and CDR2 YSYEKL. This CDR3 has 15 amino acids. The J segment lost 4 bases and the V segment lost 0 bases, leaving 6 bases of the junction unmatched.

The chain has TRBV20-1 and TRBJ2-3; perhaps TRBD1 as D (5 bases). V was trimmed by 5 bases and J by 6 bases, leaving 9 bases between them. CDR1 DFQATT and CDR2 SNEGSKA come from the germline V gene (reference sequence). This CDR3 has 11 amino acids. CDR3 loop: CSAGAGDTQYF. Written as DNA, the CDR3 is TGCAGTGCTGGGGCAGGGGATACGCAGTATTTT.

This clonotype was seen more than once but under ten times. The CDR3 reads CASSERQGMNTEAFF. The CDR3 DNA is TGTGCCAGCAGTGAGAGACAGGGGATGAACACTGAAGCTTTCTTT. The V gene is TRBV6-1, the J gene TRBJ1-1, with 8 bases lining up with TRBD1. Trimming took 3 bases from V and 0 from J; bases not matched to a gene: 3. Germline CDR1 is MNHNS and CDR2 is SASEGT. The CDR3 length is 15 residues.

Regarding this clonotype: Sequence at one end of the junction differs from germline and may be a read error. The chain carries TRBV14 and TRBJ2-3; 7 positions agree with TRBD1. This CDR3 contains 13 residues. Per the germline V gene, CDR1 is SGHDN and CDR2 is FVKESK. CDR3 bases: TGTGCCAGCAGCCAAGATTATCGGGACAGCATCCTTTTT. It translates to CASSQDYRDSILF.

The chain combines TRBV20-1 with TRBJ2-7; no clear D gene. Germline V gene lookup returns CDR1 DFQATT and CDR2 SNEGSKA (reference sequence). Trimming pared 0 bases from V and 0 bases from J, leaving 9 bases between. CDR3 length: 14 amino acids. This CDR3 reads CSARDRISSYEQYV. CDR3 DNA: TGCAGTGCTAGAGATCGGATTAGCTCCTACGAGCAGTACGTC.

This chain links TRBV4-3 with TRBJ1-4; D is uncertain. The V end was cut by 2 bases, the J end by 5 bases, with 18 bases between. Germline assignment: CDR1 LGHNA and CDR2 YSLEER. This CDR3 contains 17 residues. CDR3 nucleotide sequence: TGCGCCAGCAGCCAATTGACCAGCTCGACAAGAAATGAAAAACTGTTTTTT. Translating it yields CASSQLTSSTRNEKLFF.